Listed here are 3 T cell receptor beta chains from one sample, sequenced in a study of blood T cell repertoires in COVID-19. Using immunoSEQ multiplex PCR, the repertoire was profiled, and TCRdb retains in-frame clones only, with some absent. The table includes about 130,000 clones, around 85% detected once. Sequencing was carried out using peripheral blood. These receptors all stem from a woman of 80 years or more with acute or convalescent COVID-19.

DNA for the CDR3: TGTGCCAGCAGCATTCGGGACAAATCAGTGAACGAGCAGTACTTC. This sequence encodes CASSIRDKSVNEQYF. The V and J genes are TRBV7-2 and TRBJ2-7, with a weak D call TRBD1 (6 bases). Germline V gene sequence: CDR1 SGHTA, CDR2 FQGNSA. V was clipped by 5 bases and J by 5 bases, with 19 bases between them. The CDR3 consists of 15 residues.

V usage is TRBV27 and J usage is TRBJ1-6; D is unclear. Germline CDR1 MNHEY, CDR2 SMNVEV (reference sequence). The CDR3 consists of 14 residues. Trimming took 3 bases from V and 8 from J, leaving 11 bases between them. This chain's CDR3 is CASSFQPRDSPLHF. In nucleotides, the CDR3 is TGTGCCAGCAGTTTTCAACCCCGGGATTCACCCCTCCACTTT.

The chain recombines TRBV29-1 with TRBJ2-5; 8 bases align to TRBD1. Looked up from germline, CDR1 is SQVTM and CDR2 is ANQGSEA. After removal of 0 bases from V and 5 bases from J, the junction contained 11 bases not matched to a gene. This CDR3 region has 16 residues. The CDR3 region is CSVEENNGRGHETQYF. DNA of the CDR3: TGCAGCGTTGAAGAGAATAATGGCAGGGGGCACGAGACCCAGTACTTC.